A single sample gave rise to the 10 T cell receptor beta chains below, sequenced in a study of shared clonotypes between healthy human individuals. Some clones are missing from TCRdb's copy, which holds only in-frame ones; the method was immunoSEQ multiplex PCR. The sample has 1.4 million or so clones; approximately 98.5% are singletons. Sequences were obtained from naive CD4+ T cells sorted from blood. Noted subset: CD45RA+ positively selected. The source of these receptors is a man aged 30 to 39 in good health.

The rearrangement uses TRBV10-2 and TRBJ1-5; no firm D call. Germline V lookup: CDR1 WSHSY, CDR2 SAAADI. The CDR3 is made up of 14 amino acids. Trimming took off 2 bases at V and 3 bases at J, with 8 bases between the two ends. In nucleotides, the CDR3 is TGCGCCAGCAGTGAGGGGTTGAACAATCAGCCCCAGCATTTT. Residues: CASSEGLNNQPQHF.

The chain recombines TRBV12-2 with TRBJ1-4. TRBV12-2 has pseudogene status. This CDR3 region has 16 residues. The CDR3 sequence is CASRLSGGPREEKLFF. DNA of the CDR3: TGTGCAAGTCGCTTATCTGGGGGACCCAGGGAGGAAAAACTGTTTTTT.

As concerns this clone: This specimen includes other DNA sequences encoding the same CDR3. This sequence joins TRBV5-1 and TRBJ1-2, with 7 bases matching TRBD1. The germline gives CDR1 SGHRS, CDR2 YFSETQ. The CDR3 covers 14 residues. V lost 0 bases and J lost 4; bases outside the gene matches: 3. The CDR3 nucleotides are TGCGCCAGCAGCTTGGGACAGGGATCCTATGGCTACACCTTC. Translated: CASSLGQGSYGYTF.

CDR3 bases: TGTGCCAGCAGGGACAGGGGGGAGGATCAGCCCCAGCATTTT. This gives the protein CASRDRGEDQPQHF. V is TRBV6-1 and J is TRBJ1-5; 10 bases match TRBD1. Germline CDR1 MNHNS, CDR2 SASEGT. This CDR3 region has 14 residues. Trimming took 6 bases from V and 5 from J; bases not matched to a gene: 4.

The gene calls are TRBV6-1 and TRBJ1-5; D uncertain. This CDR3 has 16 amino acids. From germline, CDR1 is MNHNS and CDR2 SASEGT. V was pared by 0 bases and J by 0 bases, with 9 bases between. The CDR3 protein is CASSEARQRSNQPQHF. The CDR3 nucleotides are TGTGCCAGCAGTGAAGCGCGGCAGCGTAGCAATCAGCCCCAGCATTTT.

This clone was recorded only once. This sequence joins TRBV10-2 and TRBJ2-1, with a possible D match to TRBD2 (6 bases). This CDR3 is 13 amino acids long. V dropped 7 bases and J dropped 9 bases, with 16 bases sitting between them. CDR1 is WSHSY and CDR2 is SAAADI in the germline V gene. CDR3 sequence: CASISEGFGEQFF. CDR3 sequence (DNA): TGCGCCAGCATATCGGAGGGTTTCGGTGAGCAGTTCTTC.

The rearrangement uses TRBV30 and TRBJ2-7; TRBD1 matches 9 bases. The CDR3 runs to 13 residues. With V trimmed by 5 bases and J by 5 bases, 7 bases remained unmatched. The V gene's germline CDR1 is GTSNPN and CDR2 SVGIG (reference sequence). The CDR3 here is CAWGRDRAHEQYF. CDR3 nucleotide sequence: TGTGCCTGGGGCCGGGACAGGGCCCACGAGCAGTACTTC.

This rearrangement joins TRBV5-1 to TRBJ2-7; 10 bases map to TRBD2. The CDR3 spans 17 residues. Germline CDR1 and CDR2: SGHRS and YFSETQ. Germline trimming cut 3 bases from V and 3 bases from J; bases unmatched to any gene: 12. In DNA form, the CDR3 reads TGCGCCAGCAGCTCCGGCTCGGGACTAGCGACTAACTACGAGCAGTACTTC. This encodes CASSSGSGLATNYEQYF.

The rearrangement links TRBV5-1 to TRBJ2-7; D possibly corresponds to TRBD1 (6 bases). Germline loops: CDR1 SGHRS, CDR2 YFSETQ. Trimming stripped 1 base from V and 0 bases from J, with 14 bases between. The length of the CDR3 is 16 residues. This CDR3 is CASSLSRGVLSYEQYF. As DNA, the CDR3 is TGCGCCAGCAGCTTGTCCAGGGGCGTCCTCTCCTACGAGCAGTACTTC. Using reference TRBV5-1 and TRBJ2-7 for the parts outside the CDR3, the full variable domain is KAGVTQTPRYLIKTRGQQVTLSCSPISGHRSVSWYQQTPGQGLQFLFEYFSETQRNKGNFPGRFSGRQFSNSRSEMNVSTLELGDSALYLCASSLSRGVLSYEQYFGPGTRLTVT.

This rearrangement joins TRBV5-1 to TRBJ2-2; 7 bases line up with TRBD1. V gave up 3 bases and J gave up 4 bases; unmatched junction bases: 6. The CDR3 totals 15 residues. Germline CDR1 SGHRS, CDR2 YFSETQ. This chain's CDR3 is CASSSGTVPTGELFF. CDR3 coding DNA: TGCGCCAGCAGCTCGGGGACAGTACCCACCGGGGAGCTGTTTTTT. Based on the CDR3 plus reference TRBV5-1 and TRBJ2-2, the full variable domain is KAGVTQTPRYLIKTRGQQVTLSCSPISGHRSVSWYQQTPGQGLQFLFEYFSETQRNKGNFPGRFSGRQFSNSRSEMNVSTLELGDSALYLCASSSGTVPTGELFFGEGSRLTVL.